In its sample, the clone carrying this TCR beta chain was seen many times. These data originate in a study of human T cells and chemical hapten exposure. TCRdb called the RACE reads again in MiXCR, with one record for every CDR3 protein. The sample consists of more than 100,000 distinct CDR3 sequences, roughly 10% of them appearing once. As for time point: patch test 3, about 24 weeks after DPC sensitization. The treatment: therapeutic diphenylcyclopropenone sensitization with weekly scalp DPC. The receptor was isolated from a woman between 50 and 59 years old with alopecia areata. Some clones in this sample may be carry-over from other donors' samples. The input for sequencing was whole blood, taken in connection with sensitization to the hapten diphenylcyclopropenone (DPC).

The CDR3 region is CSVGGRTQIYEQYF. Here the CDR3 DNA reads TGCAGCGTTGGTGGACGGACTCAAATCTACGAGCAGTACTTC. V usage is TRBV29-1 and J usage is TRBJ2-7, with a possible D match to TRBD2 (5 bases). This CDR3 comprises 14 residues. V was cut by 4 bases and J by 3 bases, with 16 bases left in between. Germline CDR1 SQVTM, CDR2 ANQGSEA.